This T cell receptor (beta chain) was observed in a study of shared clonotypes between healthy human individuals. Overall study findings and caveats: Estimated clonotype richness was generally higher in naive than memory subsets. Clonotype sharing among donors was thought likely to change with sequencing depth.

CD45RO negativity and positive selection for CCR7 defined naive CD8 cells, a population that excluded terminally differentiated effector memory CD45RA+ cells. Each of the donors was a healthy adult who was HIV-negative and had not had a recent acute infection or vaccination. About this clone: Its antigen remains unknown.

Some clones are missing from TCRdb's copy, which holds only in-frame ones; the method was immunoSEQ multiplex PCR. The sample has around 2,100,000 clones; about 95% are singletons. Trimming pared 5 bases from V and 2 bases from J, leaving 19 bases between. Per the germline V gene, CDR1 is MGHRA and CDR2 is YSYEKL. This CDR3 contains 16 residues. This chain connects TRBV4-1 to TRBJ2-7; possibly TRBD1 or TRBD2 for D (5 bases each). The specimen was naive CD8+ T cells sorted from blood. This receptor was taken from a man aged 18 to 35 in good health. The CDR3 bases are TGCGCCAGCAGCGCAACTCGGGACGGCGGCCCCTACGAGCAGTACTTC. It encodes CASSATRDGGPYEQYF.